Sequencing of this TCR beta chain was carried out in a study of Ad26.COV2.S vaccination and SARS-CoV-2 variants (dated by TCRdb to the early 2020s). Some background on the complete study: Donors in the vaccine arm were drawn from COV1001, a multicentre, randomized, double-blind, placebo-controlled phase I-IIa trial testing Ad26.COV2.S in healthy adults. Ad26.COV2.S was given intramuscularly at 5x10^10 or 1x10^11 viral particles, as a single shot or as two shots 56 days apart. TCRbeta repertoire sequencing was used to assess the specificity and breadth of SARS-CoV-2-reactive T cell receptors after Ad26.COV2.S vaccination. The TCR-sequenced set comprised around 32 samples: approximately 19 Ad26.COV2.S vaccine recipients, 5 placebo recipients and 8 SARS-CoV-2 convalescent individuals. Trial participants were randomized into five groups of five, in which low-dose or high-dose Ad26.COV2.S was given once or twice, or placebo was given on both occasions. Investigators remained blinded to trial group allocation during experiments and outcome assessment.

Spanning cysteine to phenylalanine, the CDR3 consists of 15 amino acids. The retained sequence is limited to the CDR3, 45 bases, with the frame set at the first base. Taken from the germline V gene (reference sequence), the CDR1 and CDR2 loops are LGHDT and YNNKEL. V drops 4 bases and J drops 0 bases, leaving 10 bases in between. Results the study describes overall, beyond this receptor: Substantial breadth of spike-specific CD8+ and CD4+ T cell responses was reported after vaccination. The authors noted that the TCR breadth and depth analyses may have underestimated total T cell responses. The study was not powered for comparison of responses between vaccine doses or regimens. Compared with placebo recipients, Ad26.COV2.S recipients showed higher spike-specific TCR breadth (P = 0.0014). Vaccine and placebo recipients had comparable non-spike TCR breadth, which fits with the vaccine containing only spike.

The treatment or condition label here, explained by the study, means: approximately 18 received Ad26.COV2.S at low or high dose, single or two shots; a few received placebo; per-sample allocation not given. For vaccine and placebo recipients, repertoires were sequenced using samples collected on day 63 after the first injection. Cohort 1b enrolled 25 or so adults aged 18-55 years at a single site in Boston, USA, between 29 July and 7 August 2020. Ad26.COV2.S was a replication-incompetent adenovirus type 26 vector expressing a prefusion-stabilized SARS-CoV-2 spike protein from the original Wuhan strain. Comments on this clone: There is no known antigen for this receptor. Base qualities are missing; no much larger clone stands one base away.

The immunoSEQ Assay was the method used to sequence TCRbeta CDR3 regions. After extraction, genomic DNA underwent amplification by bias-controlled multiplex PCR, followed by high-throughput sequencing. The original pipeline was this. To quantify the absolute abundance of every unique TCRbeta CDR3 region, sequences were collapsed and filtered. T cell fraction was estimated by normalization of TCRbeta template counts to usable DNA, with usable DNA being measured through amplification of reference genes present in all nucleated cells. Repertoire TCRs were annotated as SARS-CoV-2-specific when V gene, CDR3 amino acid sequence and J gene were exactly matched to a known reactive TCR set. MIRA supplied the reference SARS-CoV-2 TCR set, which was filtered for enrichment in COVID-19-positive ImmuneCODE repertoires so that public or cross-reactive TCRs were removed. Using the MIRA antigens, annotated TCRs were further analysed by specific ORF or by position within an ORF. Breadth was defined as annotated unique rearrangements over total unique productive rearrangements; depth was the summed frequency of those rearrangements. Two-sided Wilcoxon rank-sum tests were used to compare TCR breadth between groups. This is the immuneACCESS table as TCRdb keeps it, with only in-frame sequences that have V and J called. A part of the clones is gone; compared with another copy, unresolved V genes explain less than half, and the rest is unexplained. The V and J calls and clone size are taken from that table; D and trimming were inferred from the DNA. Within this sample are more than 300,000 clones, with 85% of them counted one time only. 2.1% of the sample lies in the top ten.

Sequenced material: peripheral blood, taken in a trial of Ad26.COV2.S vaccine versus placebo. The receptor was derived from a person aged 18-65 years who received the Ad26.COV2.S COVID-19 vaccine or a placebo. The chain is made from TRBV3-1 (or the pseudogene TRBV3-2) and TRBJ1-3, with the identity of the D gene unclear. The CDR3 loop reads CASSLAPASGNTIYF. The DNA sequence reads TGTGCCAGCAGCCTCGCACCGGCCTCTGGAAACACCATATATTTT.